This passage covers 6 T cell receptor beta chains from one sample sequenced in a study of shared clonotypes between healthy human individuals. TCRdb's table, derived via immunoSEQ multiplex PCR, lists solely in-frame clones and lacks some. The sample lists 300,000 to 400,000 clones; less than 85% were seen once. The sequenced sample was memory CD4+ T cells sorted from blood. Specified subset: CD45RA-negative fraction. These receptors were collected from a man between 25 and 39 years old in good health.

This chain connects TRBV9 to TRBJ2-7; TRBD1 matches at 7 bases. The ends lost 3 bases at V and 3 bases at J; junction bases unmatched: 3. The CDR3 loop spans 13 amino acids. CDR1 is SGDLS, CDR2 YYNGEE, per germline. Here the CDR3 DNA reads TGTGCCAGCAGCGAGGGACAGTTCTACGAGCAGTACTTC. Protein product: CASSEGQFYEQYF.

The chain joins TRBV7-8 to TRBJ2-3; TRBD2 matches 7 bases. V lost 0 bases to trimming and J lost 6 bases; unmatched junction nucleotides: 3. This CDR3 comprises 14 residues. Germline-derived CDR1 and CDR2 are SGHVS and FQNEAQ. This CDR3 reads CASSLAGGRDTQYF. The CDR3 DNA reads as TGTGCCAGCAGCTTAGCGGGAGGGCGGGATACGCAGTATTTT.

This chain links TRBV10-3 with TRBJ2-7; no clear D. V was trimmed by 3 bases and J by 0 bases, leaving 12 bases between them. Germline CDR1 and CDR2: ENHRY and SYGVKD. This CDR3 has 15 amino acids. The CDR3 nucleotides read TGTGCCATCAGTGATTTCAGCGCTAGCTCCTACGAGCAGTACTTC. Translating it yields CAISDFSASSYEQYF.

V gene TRBV14 combines with J gene TRBJ2-1; D ambiguous. The CDR3 totals 13 residues. CDR1 and CDR2 from the germline V gene are SGHDN and FVKESK. The germline V and J ends were trimmed by 0 bases and 5 bases, with 5 bases remaining between them. The CDR3 DNA sequence: TGTGCCAGCAGCCAAGAGTTGGACAATGAGCAGTTCTTC. Its protein is CASSQELDNEQFF.

The genes are TRBV6-4 and TRBJ2-3; D is perhaps TRBD2 (6 bases). The germline V gene encodes CDR1 MRHNA and CDR2 SNTAGT. V lost 6 bases to trimming and J lost 12 bases, with 22 bases between them. CDR3 size: 14 residues. The CDR3 nucleotides read TGTGCCAGCAGCTCCACCGGAGACGGGAGCCCTCAGTATTTT. This encodes CASSSTGDGSPQYF.

This clone was detected only once. This same CDR3 is encoded by further DNA sequences in the sample. V gene TRBV11-2 combines with J gene TRBJ2-5; D ambiguous. The germline gives CDR1 SGHAT, CDR2 FQNNGV. Trimming took 1 base from V and 2 from J, leaving 5 bases between them. The CDR3 loop spans 13 amino acids. The CDR3 bases are TGTGCCAGCAGCTTAGGGGGACAAGAGACCCAGTACTTC. This translates into CASSLGGQETQYF.